This TCR beta chain was identified during a study of T-cell memory formation after mild COVID-19. General observations from the study: Nothing showed for sure that second-wave clones peaking on day 37 were SARS-CoV-2 specific.

One entry per CDR3 protein results from TCRdb running MiXCR on the 5' RACE reads. The data contain about 290,000 distinct CDR3 sequences, roughly 18% of them singletons. The CDR3 runs to 15 residues. The germline V gene encodes CDR1 SGDLS and CDR2 YYNGEE. Germline trimming cut 0 bases from V and 5 bases from J; bases unmatched to any gene: 5. This clonotype was seen a few times. What it recognizes is unknown. The source is a young man who had mild COVID-19 (a few samples of this study predate the infection). Cell type and time point are not known. Source material: PBMCs or a T cell subset sorted from them (not recorded which). The gene calls are TRBV9 and TRBJ2-1; TRBD2 matches at 7 bases. The CDR3 spells CASSVAWGGNNEQFF. CDR3 DNA: TGTGCCAGCAGCGTAGCGTGGGGGGGAAACAATGAGCAGTTCTTC. Drawing the rest from reference TRBV9 and TRBJ2-1, the complete variable domain is DSGVTQTPKHLITATGQRVTLRCSPRSGDLSVYWYQQSLDQGLQFLIQYYNGEERAKGNILERFSAQQFPDLHSELNLSSLELGDSALYFCASSVAWGGNNEQFFGPGTRLTVL.